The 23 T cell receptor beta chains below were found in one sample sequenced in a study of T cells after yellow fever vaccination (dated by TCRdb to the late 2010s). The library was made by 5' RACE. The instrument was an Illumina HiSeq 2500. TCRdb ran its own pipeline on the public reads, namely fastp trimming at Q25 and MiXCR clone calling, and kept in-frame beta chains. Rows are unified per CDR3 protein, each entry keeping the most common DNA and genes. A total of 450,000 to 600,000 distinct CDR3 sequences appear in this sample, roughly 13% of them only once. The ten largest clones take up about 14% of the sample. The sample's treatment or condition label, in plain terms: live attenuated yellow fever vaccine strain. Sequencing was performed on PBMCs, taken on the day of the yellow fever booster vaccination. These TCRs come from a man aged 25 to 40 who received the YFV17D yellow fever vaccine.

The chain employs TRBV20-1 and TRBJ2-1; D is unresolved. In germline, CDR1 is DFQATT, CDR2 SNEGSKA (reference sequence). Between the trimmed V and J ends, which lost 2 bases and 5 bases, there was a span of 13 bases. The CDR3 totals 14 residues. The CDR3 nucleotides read TGCAGTGCTAGACCAAATAGTATCCACAATGAGCAGTTCTTC. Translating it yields CSARPNSIHNEQFF.

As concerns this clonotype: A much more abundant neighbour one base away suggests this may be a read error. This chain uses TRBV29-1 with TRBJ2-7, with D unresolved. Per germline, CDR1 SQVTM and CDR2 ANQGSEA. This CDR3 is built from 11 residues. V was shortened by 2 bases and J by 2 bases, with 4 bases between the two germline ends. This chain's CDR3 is CSVESPYEQYF. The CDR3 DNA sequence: TGCAGCGTTGAATCCCCCTACGAGCAGTACTTC.

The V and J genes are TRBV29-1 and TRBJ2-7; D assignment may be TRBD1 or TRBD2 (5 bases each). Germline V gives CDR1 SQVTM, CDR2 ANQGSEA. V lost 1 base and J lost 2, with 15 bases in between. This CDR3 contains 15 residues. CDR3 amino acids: CSVEGDGESTYEQYF. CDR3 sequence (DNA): TGCAGCGTTGAAGGGGACGGCGAGAGCACCTACGAGCAGTACTTC.

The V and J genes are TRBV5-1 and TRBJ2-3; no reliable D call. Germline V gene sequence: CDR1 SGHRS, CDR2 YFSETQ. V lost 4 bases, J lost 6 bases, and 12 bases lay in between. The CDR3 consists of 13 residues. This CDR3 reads CASSDSAPDTQYF. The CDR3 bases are TGCGCCAGCAGCGACTCAGCTCCTGATACGCAGTATTTT.

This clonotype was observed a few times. The CDR3 region is CASSPGQDQPGEQYF. In DNA form, the CDR3 reads TGTGCCAGCAGCCCCGGACAGGATCAACCGGGAGAGCAGTACTTC. The rearrangement uses TRBV5-4 and TRBJ2-7; 7 nucleotides line up with TRBD1. This CDR3 has 15 residues. CDR1 and CDR2 (germline): SGHNT, YYREEE (reference sequence). Trimming took 4 bases from V and 7 from J; bases not matched to a gene: 14.

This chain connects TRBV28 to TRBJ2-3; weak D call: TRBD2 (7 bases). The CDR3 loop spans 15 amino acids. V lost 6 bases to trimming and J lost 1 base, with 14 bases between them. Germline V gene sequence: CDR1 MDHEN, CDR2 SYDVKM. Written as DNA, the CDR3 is TGTGCCAGCAGCCGCCGCGGGGGCGGCACAGATACGCAGTATTTT. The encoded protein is CASSRRGGGTDTQYF.

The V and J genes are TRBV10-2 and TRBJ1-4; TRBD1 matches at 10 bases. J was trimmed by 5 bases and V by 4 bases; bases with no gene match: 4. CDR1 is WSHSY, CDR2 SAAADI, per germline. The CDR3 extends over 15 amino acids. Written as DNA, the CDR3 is TGCGCCAGCAGTGCCAGGGGACAGGGGAATGAAAAACTGTTTTTT. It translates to CASSARGQGNEKLFF.

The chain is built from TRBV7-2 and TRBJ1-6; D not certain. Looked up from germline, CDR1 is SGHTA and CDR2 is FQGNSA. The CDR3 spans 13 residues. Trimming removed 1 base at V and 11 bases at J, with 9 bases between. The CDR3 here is CASSLGWQTPLHF. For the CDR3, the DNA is TGTGCCAGCAGCTTAGGCTGGCAGACACCCCTCCACTTT.

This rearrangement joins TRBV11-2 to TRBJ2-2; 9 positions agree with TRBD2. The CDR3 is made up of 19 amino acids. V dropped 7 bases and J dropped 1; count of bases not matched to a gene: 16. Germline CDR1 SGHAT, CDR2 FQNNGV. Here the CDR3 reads CASNLRWAGGPGNTGELFF. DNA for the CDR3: TGTGCCAGCAATCTACGGTGGGCGGGAGGGCCCGGGAACACCGGGGAGCTGTTTTTT.

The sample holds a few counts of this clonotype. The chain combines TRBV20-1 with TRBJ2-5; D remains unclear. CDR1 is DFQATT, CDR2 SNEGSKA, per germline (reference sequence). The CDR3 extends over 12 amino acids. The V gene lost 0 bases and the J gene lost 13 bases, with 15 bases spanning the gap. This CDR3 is CSAREGLRPGYF. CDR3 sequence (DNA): TGCAGTGCTAGAGAGGGCCTCCGGCCTGGGTACTTC.

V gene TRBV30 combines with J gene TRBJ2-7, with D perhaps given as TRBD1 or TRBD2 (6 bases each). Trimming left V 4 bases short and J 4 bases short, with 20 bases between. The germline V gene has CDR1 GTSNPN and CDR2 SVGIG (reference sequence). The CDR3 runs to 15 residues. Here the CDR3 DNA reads TGTGCCTGGACCCCCCCGGACAGTCGGGGGTACGAGCAGTACTTC. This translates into CAWTPPDSRGYEQYF.

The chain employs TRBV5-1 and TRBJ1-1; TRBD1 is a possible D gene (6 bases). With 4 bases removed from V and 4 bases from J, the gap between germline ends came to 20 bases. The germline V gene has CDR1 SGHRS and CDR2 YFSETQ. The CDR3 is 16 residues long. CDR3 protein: CASSLGGNRGGTEAFF. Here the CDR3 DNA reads TGCGCCAGCAGCCTAGGGGGAAACCGCGGTGGCACTGAAGCTTTCTTT.

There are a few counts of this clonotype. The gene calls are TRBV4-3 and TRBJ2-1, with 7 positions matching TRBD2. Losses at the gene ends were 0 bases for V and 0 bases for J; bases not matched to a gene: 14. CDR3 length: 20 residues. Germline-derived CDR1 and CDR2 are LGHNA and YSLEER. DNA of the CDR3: TGCGCCAGCAGCCAAGAAGATATAGCGGGCCGGAGGTACTCCTACAATGAGCAGTTCTTC. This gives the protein CASSQEDIAGRRYSYNEQFF.

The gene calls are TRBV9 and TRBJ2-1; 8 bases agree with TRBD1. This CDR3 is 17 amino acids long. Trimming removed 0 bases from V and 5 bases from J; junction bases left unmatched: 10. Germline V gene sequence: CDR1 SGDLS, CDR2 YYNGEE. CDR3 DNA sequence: TGTGCCAGCAGCGTAGGAGAGACAGGGGATGCTCACAATGAGCAGTTCTTC. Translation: CASSVGETGDAHNEQFF.

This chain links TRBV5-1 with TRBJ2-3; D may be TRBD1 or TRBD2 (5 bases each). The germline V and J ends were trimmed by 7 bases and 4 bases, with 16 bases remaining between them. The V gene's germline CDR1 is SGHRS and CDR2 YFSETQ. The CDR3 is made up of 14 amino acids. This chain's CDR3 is CASAFGGQPDTQYF. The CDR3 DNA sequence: TGCGCCAGCGCGTTTGGGGGTCAACCAGATACGCAGTATTTT. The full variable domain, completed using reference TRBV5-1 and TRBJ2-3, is KAGVTQTPRYLIKTRGQQVTLSCSPISGHRSVSWYQQTPGQGLQFLFEYFSETQRNKGNFPGRFSGRQFSNSRSEMNVSTLELGDSALYLCASAFGGQPDTQYFGPGTRLTVL.

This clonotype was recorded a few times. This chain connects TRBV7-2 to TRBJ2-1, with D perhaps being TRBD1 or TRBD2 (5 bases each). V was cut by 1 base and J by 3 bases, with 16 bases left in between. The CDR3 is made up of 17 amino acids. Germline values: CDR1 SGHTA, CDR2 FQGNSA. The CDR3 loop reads CASSLGQGTILYNEQFF. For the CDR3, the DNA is TGTGCCAGCAGCTTAGGTCAAGGGACCATTCTCTACAATGAGCAGTTCTTC.

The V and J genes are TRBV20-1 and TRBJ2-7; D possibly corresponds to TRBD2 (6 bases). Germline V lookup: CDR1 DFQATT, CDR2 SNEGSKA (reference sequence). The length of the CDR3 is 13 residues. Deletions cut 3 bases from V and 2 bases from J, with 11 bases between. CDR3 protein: CSASLGGTYEQYF. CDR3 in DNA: TGCAGTGCTAGTCTTGGAGGGACCTACGAGCAGTACTTC.

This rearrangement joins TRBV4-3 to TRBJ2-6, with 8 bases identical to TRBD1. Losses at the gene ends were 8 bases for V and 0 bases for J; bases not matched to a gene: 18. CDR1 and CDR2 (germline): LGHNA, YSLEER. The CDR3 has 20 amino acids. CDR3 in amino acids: CASSTDPGQAPFSGANVLTF. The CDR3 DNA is TGCGCCAGCTCTACGGATCCGGGACAGGCGCCATTCTCTGGGGCCAACGTCCTGACTTTC.

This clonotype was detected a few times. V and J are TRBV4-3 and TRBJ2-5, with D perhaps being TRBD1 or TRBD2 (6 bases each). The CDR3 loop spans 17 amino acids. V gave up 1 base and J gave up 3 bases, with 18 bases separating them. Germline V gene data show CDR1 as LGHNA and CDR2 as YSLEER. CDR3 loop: CASSQGDWGQGKETQYF. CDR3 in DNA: TGCGCCAGCAGCCAAGGGGACTGGGGCCAGGGGAAAGAGACCCAGTACTTC.

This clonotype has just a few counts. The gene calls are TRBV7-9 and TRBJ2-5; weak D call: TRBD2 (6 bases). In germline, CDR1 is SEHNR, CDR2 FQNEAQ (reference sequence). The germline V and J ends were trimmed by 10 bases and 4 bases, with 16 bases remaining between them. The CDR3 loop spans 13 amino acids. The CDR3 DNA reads TGTGCCACCGAGGGGACTCATGGAGAGACCCAGTACTTC. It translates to CATEGTHGETQYF.

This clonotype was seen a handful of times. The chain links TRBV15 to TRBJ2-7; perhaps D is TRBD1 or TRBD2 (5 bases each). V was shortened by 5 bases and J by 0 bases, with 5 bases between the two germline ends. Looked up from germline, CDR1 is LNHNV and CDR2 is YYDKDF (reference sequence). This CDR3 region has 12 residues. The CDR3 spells CATSGGSYEQYF. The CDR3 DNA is TGTGCCACCAGCGGGGGCTCCTACGAGCAGTACTTC.

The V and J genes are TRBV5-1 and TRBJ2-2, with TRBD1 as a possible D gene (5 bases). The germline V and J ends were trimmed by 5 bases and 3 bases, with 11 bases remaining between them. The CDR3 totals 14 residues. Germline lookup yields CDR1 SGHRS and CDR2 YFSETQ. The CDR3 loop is CASRAQTDTGELFF. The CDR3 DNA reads TGCGCCAGCAGGGCCCAGACAGACACCGGGGAGCTGTTTTTT.

CDR3 nucleotide sequence: TGTGCCAGCAGTAGGGGTGGGAGGCTCAACTATGGCTACACCTTC. Translating it yields CASSRGGRLNYGYTF. V is TRBV12-3 or TRBV12-4 and J is TRBJ1-2, with D perhaps matching TRBD1 (5 bases). The CDR3 runs 15 residues. V lost 5 bases, J lost 2 bases, and 15 bases lay in between.